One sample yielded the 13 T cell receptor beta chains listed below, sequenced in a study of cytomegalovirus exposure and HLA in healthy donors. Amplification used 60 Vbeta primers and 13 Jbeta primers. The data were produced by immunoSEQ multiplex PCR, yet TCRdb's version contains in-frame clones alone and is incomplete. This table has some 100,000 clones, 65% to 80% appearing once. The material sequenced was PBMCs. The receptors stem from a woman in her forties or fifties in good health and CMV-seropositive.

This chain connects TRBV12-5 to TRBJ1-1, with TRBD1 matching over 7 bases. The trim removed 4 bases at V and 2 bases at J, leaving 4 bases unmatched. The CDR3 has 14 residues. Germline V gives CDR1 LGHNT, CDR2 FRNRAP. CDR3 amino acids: CASGYGTVNTEAFF. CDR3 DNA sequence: TGTGCTAGTGGTTATGGGACAGTCAACACTGAAGCTTTCTTT.

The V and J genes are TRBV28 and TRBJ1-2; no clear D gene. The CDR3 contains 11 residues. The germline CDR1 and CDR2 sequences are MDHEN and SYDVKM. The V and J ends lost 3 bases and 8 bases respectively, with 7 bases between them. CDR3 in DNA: TGTGCCAGCAGTTTCGGGAGCGGCTACACCTTC. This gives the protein CASSFGSGYTF.

CDR3 nucleotides: TGTGCCAGCAGCTTAGCGACAGGGAACTATGGCTACACCTTC. Its protein is CASSLATGNYGYTF. The chain has TRBV13 and TRBJ1-2, with 7 bases aligning to TRBD1. V was clipped by 1 base and J by 2 bases; unmatched bases: 1. The germline V gene has CDR1 PRHDT and CDR2 FYEKMQ (reference sequence). The CDR3 length is 14 residues.

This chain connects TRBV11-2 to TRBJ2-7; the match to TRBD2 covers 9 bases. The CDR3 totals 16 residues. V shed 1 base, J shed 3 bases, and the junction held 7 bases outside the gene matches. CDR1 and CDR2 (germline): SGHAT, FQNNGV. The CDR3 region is CASSLGGAGGHYEQYF. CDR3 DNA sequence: TGTGCCAGCAGCTTAGGGGGAGCGGGAGGACACTACGAGCAGTACTTC.

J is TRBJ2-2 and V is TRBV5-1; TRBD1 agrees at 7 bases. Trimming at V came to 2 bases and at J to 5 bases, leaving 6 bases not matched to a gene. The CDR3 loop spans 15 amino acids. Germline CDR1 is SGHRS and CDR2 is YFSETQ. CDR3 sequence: CASSLGQVVTGELFF. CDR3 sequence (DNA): TGCGCCAGCAGCTTAGGACAGGTTGTTACCGGGGAGCTGTTTTTT.

The CDR3 sequence is CASSLGGRWVDEQFF. The DNA for the CDR3 is TGTGCCAGCAGCTTAGGAGGGCGGTGGGTGGATGAGCAGTTCTTC. The genes are TRBV11-2 and TRBJ2-1; D is perhaps TRBD2 (5 bases). The CDR3 has 15 residues. The germline V and J ends were trimmed by 1 base and 8 bases, with 15 bases remaining between them. CDR1 and CDR2 (germline): SGHAT, FQNNGV.

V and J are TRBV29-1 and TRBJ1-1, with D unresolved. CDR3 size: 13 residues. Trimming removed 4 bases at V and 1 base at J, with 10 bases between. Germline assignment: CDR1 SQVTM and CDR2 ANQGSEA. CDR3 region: CSVVTGRNTEAFF. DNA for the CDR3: TGCAGCGTTGTAACTGGGAGGAACACTGAAGCTTTCTTT.

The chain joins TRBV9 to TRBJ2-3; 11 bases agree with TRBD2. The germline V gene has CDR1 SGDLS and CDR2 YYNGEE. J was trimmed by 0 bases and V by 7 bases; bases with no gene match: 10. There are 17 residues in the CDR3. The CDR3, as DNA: TGTGCCAGCGGAGGTAGCGGGGGGGGATATAGCACAGATACGCAGTATTTT. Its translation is CASGGSGGGYSTDTQYF.

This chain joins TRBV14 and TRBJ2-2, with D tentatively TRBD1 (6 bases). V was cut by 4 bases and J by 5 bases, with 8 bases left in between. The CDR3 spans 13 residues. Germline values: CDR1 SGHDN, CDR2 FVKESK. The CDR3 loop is CASSRTGTGELFF. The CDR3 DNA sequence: TGTGCCAGCAGCCGTACAGGGACCGGGGAGCTGTTTTTT.

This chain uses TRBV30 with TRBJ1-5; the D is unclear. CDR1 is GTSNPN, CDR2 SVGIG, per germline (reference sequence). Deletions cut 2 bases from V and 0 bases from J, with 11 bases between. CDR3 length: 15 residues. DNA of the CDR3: TGTGCCTGGAGTTTATGGTCAGATAGCAATCAGCCCCAGCATTTT. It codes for CAWSLWSDSNQPQHF.

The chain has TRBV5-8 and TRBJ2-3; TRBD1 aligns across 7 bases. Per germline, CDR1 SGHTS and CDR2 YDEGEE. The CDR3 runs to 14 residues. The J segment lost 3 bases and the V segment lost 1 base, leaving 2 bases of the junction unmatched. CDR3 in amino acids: CASSLHRGTDTQYF. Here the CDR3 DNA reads TGTGCCAGCAGCTTGCACAGGGGAACAGATACGCAGTATTTT. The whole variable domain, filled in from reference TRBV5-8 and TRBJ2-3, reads EAGVTQSPTHLIKTRGQQATLRCSPISGHTSVYWYQQALGLGLQFLLWYDEGEERNRGNFPPRFSGRQFPNYSSELNVNALELEDSALYLCASSLHRGTDTQYFGPGTRLTVL.

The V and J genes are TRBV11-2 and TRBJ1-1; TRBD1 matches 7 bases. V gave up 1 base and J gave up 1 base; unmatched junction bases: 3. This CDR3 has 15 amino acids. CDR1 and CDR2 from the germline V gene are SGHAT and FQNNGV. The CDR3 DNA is TGTGCCAGCAGCTTAGCGGCAGGGGGGAACACTGAAGCTTTCTTT. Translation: CASSLAAGGNTEAFF.

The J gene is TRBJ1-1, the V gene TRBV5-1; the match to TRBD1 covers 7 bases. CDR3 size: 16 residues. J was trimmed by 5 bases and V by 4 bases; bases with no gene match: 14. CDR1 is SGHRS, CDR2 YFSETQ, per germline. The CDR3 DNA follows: TGCGCCAGCAGCACGACAGGGACGAACGGAGGGACTGAAGCTTTCTTT. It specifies CASSTTGTNGGTEAFF.